This T cell receptor beta chain emerged from a study of blood T cell repertoires in COVID-19. At the level of the study: Acute and convalescent COVID-19 specimens originated in the United States, Italy and Spain.

V lost 4 bases, J lost 2 bases, and 11 bases lay in between. Germline V gene sequence: CDR1 LNHDA, CDR2 SQIVND (reference sequence). The CDR3 length is 15 residues. Enrolled through a virtual design, the participants were between roughly 18 and 100 years of age and came from about two dozen US areas. Participants were placed into cohorts based on the clinical history they reported. Original processing methods: Researchers report that nucleated cell counts were estimated from reference gene primer amplification. Profiling relied on immunoSEQ multiplex PCR, and the TCRdb table lists in-frame clones only, not all of them. V, J and clone size reflect that table, while D and trimming were determined from the DNA. The table lists some 380,000 clones, 80% to 90% of them singletons.

This chain joins TRBV19 and TRBJ2-2; possibly TRBD2 for D (6 bases). Sequencing was carried out using PBMCs or T cells enriched from blood (not recorded which). This clonotype was sampled from a man aged 25 to 45 who had recovered from COVID-19. The CDR3 sequence: CASSKAGTNTGELFF. CDR3 DNA sequence: TGTGCCAGTAGTAAGGCGGGGACCAACACCGGGGAGCTGTTTTTT.